This T cell receptor beta chain was captured by sequencing in a study of cytomegalovirus exposure and HLA in healthy donors. Study outcomes and limitations: There were a few CMV-associated chains whose specificity for CMV antigens was confirmed in vitro. Common viral pathogens seemed, in a later analysis, to connect with several of the most significant clusters. Data from an earlier analysis indicated that most TCR beta V segments were productive either about 87% or about 30% of the time.

Primers: 60 Vbeta forward and 13 Jbeta reverse. TCRdb's copy holds only in-frame clones and misses some; the assay was immunoSEQ multiplex PCR. The sample holds around 150,000 clones, approximately 86% seen once. Note on this clone: Its antigen is as yet unknown.

This sequence originates from a woman in her thirties or forties in good health and CMV-seronegative. The source material was PBMCs.

This chain's CDR3 is CASKDRGYTGELFF. In nucleotides, the CDR3 is TGTGCCAGTAAGGACAGGGGTTACACCGGGGAGCTGTTTTTT. The chain recombines TRBV19 with TRBJ2-2; 9 bases line up with TRBD1. The J segment lost 3 bases and the V segment lost 7 bases, leaving 3 bases of the junction unmatched. The CDR3 spans 14 residues. Germline CDR1 and CDR2: LNHDA and SQIVND (reference sequence).